This T cell receptor (beta chain) was sequenced during a study of blood T cell repertoires in COVID-19. CDR1 is WNHNN, CDR2 SYGVQD, per germline (reference sequence). This CDR3 contains 15 residues. V was clipped by 3 bases and J by 3 bases; unmatched bases: 3. Sequenced by immunoSEQ multiplex PCR; TCRdb stores in-frame clones only, minus some. The sample carries a few hundred thousand clones, 65% to 90% recorded once. The chain carries TRBV10-1 and TRBJ2-2; 8 nucleotides align to TRBD1. The sample comprised peripheral blood. The TCR originated in a human donor in a cohort sampled during active COVID-19. DNA of the CDR3: TGCGCCAGCAGTGATCGACAGGGGCACACCGGGGAGCTGTTTTTT. This encodes CASSDRQGHTGELFF.